This TCR beta chain comes out of a study of T-cell reconstitution after alpha-beta-depleted transplantation in children. For TCRbeta, the library was prepared with unique molecular identifiers. Each CDR3 protein gets one entry after TCRdb re-called the PCR reads with MiXCR. The sample shows a few hundred thousand distinct CDR3 sequences, about 14% of them seen only once. The V end was cut by 3 bases, the J end by 4 bases, with 6 bases between. CDR1 SGHVS and CDR2 FQNEAQ come from the germline V gene. The CDR3 sequence is 12 residues long. This clonotype has ten or more counts. The chain joins TRBV7-8 to TRBJ2-5, with D unresolved. This clonotype was sampled from a human donor who donated a stem cell graft to a child with Fanconi anemia. Material: PBMCs, obtained from the stem cell graft. CDR3 coding DNA: TGTGCCAGCAGCTTTGTCCCAGAGACCCAGTACTTC. Protein: CASSFVPETQYF.